One and the same sample provided the 17 T cell receptor beta chains below, sequenced in a study of blood T cell repertoires in COVID-19. Assay: immunoSEQ multiplex PCR; the TCRdb copy retains only in-frame clones and omits some. The top ten hold about 2.3% of the sample, which has 90,000 to 150,000 clones, around 80% seen once. The specimen sequenced was peripheral blood. The source of these receptors is a man over 45 with acute or convalescent COVID-19.

CDR3 in amino acids: CASTTTEMNTEAFF. The CDR3 DNA sequence: TGCGCCAGCACTACGACTGAAATGAACACTGAAGCTTTCTTT. The rearrangement links TRBV10-2 to TRBJ1-1, with unresolved D. Germline V CDR1 and CDR2: WSHSY, SAAADI. V was cut by 7 bases and J by 0 bases, with 12 bases left in between. The CDR3 runs 14 residues.

In regard to this clone: Other nucleotide sequences in the sample specify the same CDR3. The chain's CDR3 is CASSLGQGVFEQYF. CDR3 nucleotide sequence: TGCGCCAGCAGCTTAGGACAGGGGGTTTTTGAGCAGTACTTC. This chain uses TRBV5-1 with TRBJ2-7; 10 bases map to TRBD1. This CDR3 region has 14 residues. Germline loops: CDR1 SGHRS, CDR2 YFSETQ. The trim removed 2 bases at V and 7 bases at J, leaving 6 bases unmatched.

CDR3 in DNA: TGCGCCAGCAGCCAGCAAGGCAGGGGGCTGGGTGAGCAGTTCTTC. It encodes CASSQQGRGLGEQFF. The rearrangement joins TRBV4-1 to TRBJ2-1; 8 bases align to TRBD1. Germline V gene lookup returns CDR1 MGHRA and CDR2 YSYEKL. V trimming: 3 bases; J trimming: 9 bases; junction bases outside the gene matches: 10. CDR3 length: 15 amino acids.

CDR3 sequence: CASGLTQGTTEAFF. The CDR3 bases are TGCGCCAGCGGATTGACGCAGGGGACCACTGAAGCTTTCTTT. The J gene is TRBJ1-1, the V gene TRBV5-1, with TRBD1 as a possible D gene (6 bases). Trimming removed 7 bases at V and 4 bases at J, with 17 bases between. This CDR3 is built from 14 residues. In germline, CDR1 is SGHRS, CDR2 YFSETQ. Drawing the rest from reference TRBV5-1 and TRBJ1-1, the complete variable domain is KAGVTQTPRYLIKTRGQQVTLSCSPISGHRSVSWYQQTPGQGLQFLFEYFSETQRNKGNFPGRFSGRQFSNSRSEMNVSTLELGDSALYLCASGLTQGTTEAFFGQGTRLTVV.

The chain couples TRBV24-1 to TRBJ2-1; 9 bases fit TRBD2. Germline V gene sequence: CDR1 KGHDR, CDR2 SFDVKD. V shed 9 bases and J 4 bases; nucleotides not matched to a gene: 6. The CDR3 sequence is 14 residues long. The CDR3 coding sequence is TGTGCCACCCTTGTAACTAGCGGGTACAATGAGCAGTTCTTC. It specifies CATLVTSGYNEQFF.

V gene TRBV7-9 combines with J gene TRBJ2-1, with TRBD2 identical over 15 bases. The germline gives CDR1 SEHNR, CDR2 FQNEAQ (reference sequence). This CDR3 is built from 18 residues. After removal of 5 bases from V and 8 bases from J, the junction contained 13 bases not matched to a gene. The CDR3, as DNA: TGTGCCAGCAGCCCGTCCGGACTAGCGGGGGGGAGAGGGGATGAGCAGTTCTTC. This sequence encodes CASSPSGLAGGRGDEQFF.

The V gene is TRBV4-1, the J gene TRBJ2-6; TRBD1 might be the D (6 bases). The CDR3 spans 19 residues. Germline-derived CDR1 and CDR2 are MGHRA and YSYEKL. The V and J ends lost 0 bases and 1 base respectively, with 16 bases between them. The CDR3 DNA reads TGCGCCAGCAGCCAAGATGATGACAGGTCCCCTTCTGGGGCCAACGTCCTGACTTTC. It translates to CASSQDDDRSPSGANVLTF.

The CDR3 loop is CASSTPGGLHYGYTF. DNA for the CDR3: TGTGCCAGCAGCACTCCAGGGGGTTTGCACTATGGCTACACCTTC. The V call is TRBV21-1, the J call TRBJ1-2; TRBD1 is the table's D call and was not checked against the DNA. TRBV21-1 is flagged as a pseudogene. The CDR3 loop spans 15 amino acids.

The chain uses TRBV9 and TRBJ2-2, with D possibly matching TRBD2 (6 bases). The CDR3 covers 16 residues. Deletions cut 3 bases from V and 7 bases from J, with 19 bases between. In germline, CDR1 is SGDLS, CDR2 YYNGEE. The CDR3 DNA follows: TGTGCCAGCAGCGCACACCTCTCCCGGGAGAACGGGGAGCTGTTTTTT. Translation gives CASSAHLSRENGELFF.

The DNA of the CDR3 is TGTGCCAGTAGTCCAACGGGGGGCATCGGTACAGATACGCAGTATTTT. It codes for CASSPTGGIGTDTQYF. This chain links TRBV19 with TRBJ2-3; D might be TRBD2 (7 bases). Germline CDR1 reads LNHDA; CDR2 reads SQIVND (reference sequence). This CDR3 is 16 amino acids long. V lost 5 bases and J lost 3, with 18 bases in between.

The rearrangement joins TRBV9 to TRBJ2-5; 7 bases match TRBD1. The ends lost 0 bases at V and 5 bases at J; junction bases unmatched: 4. The CDR3 is made up of 14 amino acids. The germline CDR1 and CDR2 sequences are SGDLS and YYNGEE. The CDR3, as DNA: TGTGCCAGCAGCGTAGGGACAGGTAGCGAGACCCAGTACTTC. Encoded protein: CASSVGTGSETQYF.

This clone occurred once. The DNA for the CDR3 is TGCGCCAGCAGCTTGGGCCAGGGAGGCTACAATGAGCAGTTCTTC. As protein: CASSLGQGGYNEQFF. The chain is built from TRBV5-1 and TRBJ2-1, with D tentatively TRBD2 (6 bases). The germline V and J ends were trimmed by 0 bases and 3 bases, with 10 bases remaining between them. Germline CDR1 is SGHRS and CDR2 is YFSETQ. The CDR3 runs to 15 residues.

This sequence joins TRBV25-1 and TRBJ1-1; D perhaps matches TRBD1 (5 bases). CDR3 length: 13 amino acids. The V gene lost 8 bases and the J gene lost 0 bases, with 10 bases spanning the gap. Germline CDR1 is MGHDK and CDR2 is SYGVNS. CDR3 coding DNA: TGTGCCAGCGCAGGGTTCCTGAACACTGAAGCTTTCTTT. It translates to CASAGFLNTEAFF.

The chain recombines TRBV4-1 with TRBJ2-3, with 7 bases lining up with TRBD2. The CDR3 covers 15 residues. V was pared by 0 bases and J by 5 bases, with 5 bases of the junction left unmatched. CDR1 and CDR2 from the germline V gene are MGHRA and YSYEKL. DNA for the CDR3: TGCGCCAGCAGCCAAGATCTAGCGGAGGGAGATACGCAGTATTTT. Its protein is CASSQDLAEGDTQYF.

The chain links TRBV4-1 to TRBJ2-3; 8 positions agree with TRBD2. Germline CDR1 reads MGHRA; CDR2 reads YSYEKL. The length of the CDR3 is 17 residues. V shed 0 bases and J 8 bases; nucleotides not matched to a gene: 13. The DNA of the CDR3 is TGCGCCAGCAGCCAAGATGGAAGCGGGGGAGCGATTACTACGCAGTATTTT. Translating gives CASSQDGSGGAITTQYF.

This chain links TRBV28 with TRBJ2-7; no clear D. This CDR3 region has 11 residues. V gave up 5 bases and J gave up 9 bases, with 11 bases separating them. Germline CDR1 reads MDHEN; CDR2 reads SYDVKM. The CDR3 protein is CASSQAPGQYF. In nucleotides, the CDR3 is TGTGCCAGCAGTCAAGCCCCGGGGCAGTACTTC.

The V gene is TRBV2, the J gene TRBJ1-1; D gene ambiguous. Trimming stripped 1 base from V and 2 bases from J, with 8 bases between. Per the germline V gene, CDR1 is SNHLY and CDR2 is FYNNEI. This CDR3 spans 14 amino acids. DNA of the CDR3: TGTGCCAGCAGTGAAGGTCGGGTAAACACTGAAGCTTTCTTT. Its translation is CASSEGRVNTEAFF.